A single sample is the source of the 29 T cell receptor beta chains below, sequenced in a study of shared clonotypes between healthy human individuals. The table came from immunoSEQ multiplex PCR; TCRdb's copy has only in-frame clones and leaves some out. Of under 150,000 clones listed, around 66% are singletons. Sequencing used memory CD8+ T cells sorted from blood. Stated subset: CD45RO+ cells pooled with CCR7-negative TemRA cells. The receptors here all came from a woman aged 25-40 years in good health.

Here the CDR3 reads CASSPHEGKGYGYTF. CDR3 in DNA: TGTGCCAGCAGCCCTCATGAGGGGAAGGGCTATGGCTACACCTTC. This chain joins TRBV9 and TRBJ1-2; tentatively, D is TRBD1 (5 bases). CDR1 SGDLS and CDR2 YYNGEE come from the germline V gene. The CDR3 has 15 amino acids. The V and J ends lost 4 bases and 4 bases respectively, with 17 bases between them.

The V and J genes are TRBV28 and TRBJ1-5, with a tentative D call TRBD1 (5 bases). Germline CDR1 MDHEN, CDR2 SYDVKM. The length of the CDR3 is 16 residues. V was clipped by 5 bases and J by 0 bases, with 14 bases between them. This chain's CDR3 is CASSIEGRYSNQPQHF. CDR3 sequence (DNA): TGTGCCAGCAGTATTGAGGGGAGATATAGCAATCAGCCCCAGCATTTT.

Worth noting for this clone: The junction does not match germline at one end; this may be a read error. The V gene is TRBV15, the J gene TRBJ2-3; TRBD2 aligns across 8 bases. Germline-derived CDR1 and CDR2 are LNHNV and YYDKDF (reference sequence). This CDR3 contains 14 residues. This chain's CDR3 is CATSGRTSKDTQYF. The DNA for the CDR3 is TGTGCCACCAGCGGCCGGACTAGCAAAGATACGCAGTATTTT.

As concerns this clone: Sequence at one end of the junction differs from germline and may be a read error. The chain is built from TRBV6-4 and TRBJ2-7; 9 positions match TRBD1. Germline-derived CDR1 and CDR2 are MRHNA and SNTAGT. The CDR3 has 15 residues. The CDR3 DNA follows: TGTGCCAGCAGTTACTCGACAGGGGGTCCTTACGAGCAGTACTTC. This translates into CASSYSTGGPYEQYF.

The rearrangement uses TRBV28 and TRBJ2-7; 9 bases line up with TRBD1. The germline gives CDR1 MDHEN, CDR2 SYDVKM. The CDR3 contains 15 residues. Trimming cost V 6 bases and J 2 bases; bases outside gene matches: 8. The CDR3 sequence is CASSPPGTGPYEQYF. In DNA, the CDR3 is TGTGCCAGCAGCCCTCCGGGGACAGGGCCCTACGAGCAGTACTTC. The full variable domain, completed using reference TRBV28 and TRBJ2-7, is DVKVTQSSRYLVKRTGEKVFLECVQDMDHENMFWYRQDPGLGLRLIYFSYDVKMKEKGDIPEGYSVSREKKERFSLILESASTNQTSMYLCASSPPGTGPYEQYFGPGTRLTVT.

The V call is TRBV28, the J call TRBJ2-1; D is unresolved. V was cut by 8 bases and J by 2 bases, with 19 bases left in between. Looked up from germline, CDR1 is MDHEN and CDR2 is SYDVKM. The CDR3 covers 16 residues. The DNA of the CDR3 is TGTGCCAGCGCATCACAACTAAGTGGACCCTACAATGAGCAGTTCTTC. Its protein product is CASASQLSGPYNEQFF.

V and J are TRBV19 and TRBJ1-5; D is possibly TRBD1 (5 bases). Trimming removed 4 bases from V and 0 bases from J, with 19 bases in between. The CDR3 length is 18 residues. Germline V gene data show CDR1 as LNHDA and CDR2 as SQIVND (reference sequence). CDR3 sequence (DNA): TGTGCCAGTAGTACTACATACGGGGACGTGTATAGCAATCAGCCCCAGCATTTT. Its translation is CASSTTYGDVYSNQPQHF.

The chain carries TRBV6-4 and TRBJ1-5, with D possibly TRBD1 on 5 matching bases. This CDR3 is 14 amino acids long. Deletions cut 5 bases from V and 0 bases from J, with 8 bases between. From germline, CDR1 is MRHNA and CDR2 SNTAGT. DNA for the CDR3: TGTGCCAGCAGTCCGGGGACTAGCAATCAGCCCCAGCATTTT. Translating gives CASSPGTSNQPQHF.

The chain uses TRBV28 and TRBJ2-1; 15 nucleotides line up with TRBD2. Germline V CDR1 and CDR2: MDHEN, SYDVKM. Trimming removed 5 bases from V and 3 bases from J; junction bases left unmatched: 8. The CDR3 is 18 amino acids. CDR3 nucleotide sequence: TGTGCCAGCAGTCTTGGACTAGCGGGAGGGGTGGGCTACAATGAGCAGTTCTTC. Encoded protein: CASSLGLAGGVGYNEQFF. The full variable domain, rest sourced from reference TRBV28 and TRBJ2-1, is DVKVTQSSRYLVKRTGEKVFLECVQDMDHENMFWYRQDPGLGLRLIYFSYDVKMKEKGDIPEGYSVSREKKERFSLILESASTNQTSMYLCASSLGLAGGVGYNEQFFGPGTRLTVL.

The chain links TRBV25-1 to TRBJ2-7, with D unresolved. The CDR3 runs to 11 residues. The V end was cut by 6 bases, the J end by 3 bases, with 6 bases between. In germline, CDR1 is MGHDK, CDR2 SYGVNS. In DNA, the CDR3 is TGTGCCAGCAGAGGAGTCTACGAGCAGTACTTC. Amino acids: CASRGVYEQYF.

The chain links TRBV19 to TRBJ1-2; 7 bases map to TRBD1. Germline V gene data show CDR1 as LNHDA and CDR2 as SQIVND (reference sequence). V shed 1 base, J shed 8 bases, and the junction held 4 bases outside the gene matches. The CDR3 has 13 amino acids. The CDR3 spells CASSIGTGGGYTF. CDR3 sequence (DNA): TGTGCCAGTAGTATAGGGACAGGCGGAGGCTACACCTTC.

The chain carries TRBV7-6 and TRBJ2-2; no clear D. Looked up from germline, CDR1 is SGHVS and CDR2 is FNYEAQ. V was pared by 1 base and J by 3 bases, with 9 bases between. The CDR3 length is 15 residues. The CDR3 is CASSLGRGDTGELFF. CDR3 nucleotide sequence: TGTGCCAGCAGCTTAGGGCGTGGGGACACCGGGGAGCTGTTTTTT. Supplemented by reference TRBV7-6 and TRBJ2-2, the full variable domain reads GAGVSQSPRYKVTKRGQDVALRCDPISGHVSLYWYRQALGQGPEFLTYFNYEAQQDKSGLPNDRFSAERPEGSISTLTIQRTEQRDSAMYRCASSLGRGDTGELFFGEGSRLTVL.

The chain has TRBV9 and TRBJ2-7; 11 nucleotides match TRBD2. After removal of 4 bases from V and 6 bases from J, the junction contained 6 bases not matched to a gene. The germline gives CDR1 SGDLS, CDR2 YYNGEE. CDR3 length: 14 residues. The CDR3 loop is CASSPGLAAVEQYF. The CDR3 region has the DNA TGTGCCAGCAGCCCGGGACTAGCGGCGGTCGAGCAGTACTTC.

V and J are TRBV7-6 and TRBJ2-5, with D maybe TRBD2 (6 bases). This CDR3 comprises 11 residues. Germline values: CDR1 SGHVS, CDR2 FNYEAQ. The V gene lost 5 bases and the J gene lost 7 bases, with 8 bases spanning the gap. As DNA, the CDR3 is TGTGCCAGCAGCCCCGGGGGGACCCAGTACTTC. It yields the protein CASSPGGTQYF.

The chain uses TRBV28 and TRBJ1-2, with TRBD1 matching over 10 bases. V gave up 5 bases and J gave up 0 bases; unmatched junction bases: 6. Germline CDR1 reads MDHEN; CDR2 reads SYDVKM. This CDR3 is 16 amino acids long. CDR3: CASSPRTGGANYGYTF. The CDR3 DNA follows: TGTGCCAGCAGTCCTAGGACAGGGGGAGCTAACTATGGCTACACCTTC.

Here the CDR3 reads CASSSQGGGYGYTF. The CDR3 DNA reads TGTGCCAGCAGTTCTCAAGGGGGTGGCTATGGCTACACCTTC. V usage is TRBV6-5 and J usage is TRBJ1-2; TRBD1 is a possible D gene (6 bases). Germline V CDR1 and CDR2: MNHEY, SVGAGI. V lost 4 bases and J lost 4, with 13 bases in between. The CDR3 has 14 residues.

The chain recombines TRBV14 with TRBJ2-4; 9 nucleotides line up with TRBD1. Germline CDR1 and CDR2: SGHDN and FVKESK. The CDR3 has 16 residues. V shed 5 bases, J shed 3 bases, and the junction held 8 bases outside the gene matches. In DNA, the CDR3 is TGTGCCAGCAGCACCCGGGACAGGGTGGGCAAAAACATTCAGTACTTC. This translates into CASSTRDRVGKNIQYF.

This clone was picked up one time. The chain combines TRBV29-1 with TRBJ1-2; 11 positions agree with TRBD1. The V and J ends lost 0 bases and 4 bases, in that order; junction bases with no gene match: 4. Looked up from germline, CDR1 is SQVTM and CDR2 is ANQGSEA. This CDR3 has 15 amino acids. The CDR3 DNA sequence: TGCAGCGTTGAAGAAGGACAGGGGGCATTCTATGGCTACACCTTC. Translated, it gives CSVEEGQGAFYGYTF.

The chain links TRBV7-6 to TRBJ2-2; D is ambiguous. The germline gives CDR1 SGHVS, CDR2 FNYEAQ. The CDR3 runs 15 residues. V was trimmed by 2 bases and J by 3 bases, leaving 10 bases between them. CDR3: CASSLPSTHTGELFF. The CDR3 bases are TGTGCCAGCAGCTTACCATCCACTCACACCGGGGAGCTGTTTTTT. Full variable domain (missing parts from reference TRBV7-6 and TRBJ2-2): GAGVSQSPRYKVTKRGQDVALRCDPISGHVSLYWYRQALGQGPEFLTYFNYEAQQDKSGLPNDRFSAERPEGSISTLTIQRTEQRDSAMYRCASSLPSTHTGELFFGEGSRLTVL.

The genes are TRBV10-1 and TRBJ2-1, with 10 bases identical to TRBD1. The CDR3 is made up of 14 amino acids. V lost 6 bases and J lost 5; bases outside the gene matches: 4. Looked up from germline, CDR1 is WNHNN and CDR2 is SYGVQD (reference sequence). As DNA, the CDR3 is TGCGCCAGCAGACCGGGACAGGGGCACAATGAGCAGTTCTTC. It translates to CASRPGQGHNEQFF.

This clone was picked up many times. The DNA of the CDR3 is TGTGCCAGCTCACCAGGGACAGGGTTGTCCGAGCAGTTCTTC. Translated: CASSPGTGLSEQFF. The gene calls are TRBV18 and TRBJ2-1; 9 positions agree with TRBD1. The CDR3 sequence is 14 residues long. Germline CDR1 and CDR2: KGHSH and LQKENI. V dropped 2 bases and J dropped 10; count of bases not matched to a gene: 6.

This clone was seen once. CDR3 nucleotides: TGTGCCAGCAGCCAGACGTTCCGGGACCCATACAATGAGCAGTTCTTC. Translating gives CASSQTFRDPYNEQFF. This chain connects TRBV7-9 to TRBJ2-1, with D perhaps assigned TRBD1 or TRBD2 (5 bases each). From germline, CDR1 is SEHNR and CDR2 FQNEAQ (reference sequence). V lost 5 bases, J lost 4 bases, and 18 bases lay in between. The length of the CDR3 is 16 residues. The variable domain in full, completed from reference TRBV7-9 and TRBJ2-1, reads DTGVSQNPRHKITKRGQNVTFRCDPISEHNRLYWYRQTLGQGPEFLTYFQNEAQLEKSRLLSDRFSAERPKGSFSTLEIQRTEQGDSAMYLCASSQTFRDPYNEQFFGPGTRLTVL.

The V gene is TRBV7-2, the J gene TRBJ1-2; D uncertain. Germline V gives CDR1 SGHTA, CDR2 FQGNSA. V shed 1 base and J shed 6 bases, with 0 bases lying between them. The CDR3 is 10 amino acids. The CDR3 nucleotides read TGTGCCAGCAGCTTAGATGGCTACACCTTC. Protein sequence: CASSLDGYTF.

The rearrangement uses TRBV27 and TRBJ1-2; weak D call: TRBD1 (5 bases). The V gene's germline CDR1 is MNHEY and CDR2 SMNVEV (reference sequence). The CDR3 has 12 amino acids. The ends were cut back, 5 bases at V and 2 bases at J, with 6 bases in the middle. The CDR3 DNA follows: TGTGCCAGCAGTGCAGGGAACTATGGCTACACCTTC. Encoded protein: CASSAGNYGYTF.

The CDR3 region has the DNA TGTGCCAGCAGCTTATCCGCGGGTCGGAGGACAGATACGCAGTATTTT. This encodes CASSLSAGRRTDTQYF. V gene TRBV7-6 combines with J gene TRBJ2-3; weak D call: TRBD2 (5 bases). Germline V lookup: CDR1 SGHVS, CDR2 FNYEAQ. This CDR3 is 16 amino acids long. V lost 2 bases to trimming and J lost 3 bases, with 15 bases between them. The entire variable domain, with the rest obtained from reference TRBV7-6 and TRBJ2-3, is as follows: GAGVSQSPRYKVTKRGQDVALRCDPISGHVSLYWYRQALGQGPEFLTYFNYEAQQDKSGLPNDRFSAERPEGSISTLTIQRTEQRDSAMYRCASSLSAGRRTDTQYFGPGTRLTVL.

A remark on this clone: Given a far larger clone just one base away, this is likely a sequencing read error. The chain carries TRBV5-7 and TRBJ2-7; 10 positions match TRBD2. TRBV5-7 counts as an open reading frame of uncertain function. This CDR3 contains 16 residues. Here the CDR3 reads CASSQGLAVSSYEQYF. Here the CDR3 DNA reads TGCGCCAGCAGCCAAGGACTAGCGGTTTCATCCTACGAGCAGTACTTC.

This clone was seen a few times. The V call is TRBV5-1, the J call TRBJ2-7; 9 nucleotides line up with TRBD1. The V gene's germline CDR1 is SGHRS and CDR2 YFSETQ. Germline trimming cut 2 bases from V and 9 bases from J; bases unmatched to any gene: 9. The CDR3 extends over 14 amino acids. The CDR3: CASSFGQGRVRQYF. For the CDR3, the DNA is TGCGCCAGCAGCTTCGGACAGGGGAGGGTTAGGCAGTACTTC.

This clone has just a few counts. The chain uses TRBV7-9 and TRBJ2-7; perhaps D is TRBD1 or TRBD2 (5 bases each). Germline V gene sequence: CDR1 SEHNR, CDR2 FQNEAQ (reference sequence). This CDR3 is built from 14 residues. The V gene lost 2 bases and the J gene lost 2 bases, with 10 bases spanning the gap. CDR3 coding DNA: TGTGCCAGCAGCTTAATGTGGGACGCCTACGAGCAGTACTTC. Protein: CASSLMWDAYEQYF.

The chain couples TRBV27 to TRBJ2-3; TRBD2 matches 9 bases. The V gene's germline CDR1 is MNHEY and CDR2 SMNVEV (reference sequence). J lost 6 bases, V lost 8 bases, and 9 bases had no gene match. The CDR3 has 14 residues. The CDR3 bases are TGTGCCAGCCCAGGGAGTAGCGGGAGCGATACGCAGTATTTT. Protein sequence: CASPGSSGSDTQYF.